The 9 T cell receptor beta chains given below trace back to one sample, sequenced in a study of T cells in Graves' hyperthyroidism and ophthalmopathy. Template material for amplifying TCR beta CDR3 regions consisted of RNA transcripts. With the HTBI primer set, the TCR CDR3 went through a first round of RT-PCR. A single record per CDR3 protein comes from TCRdb applying MiXCR to the multiplex PCR reads. The data contain about 360,000 distinct CDR3 sequences, 13% of them singletons. Sequencing was carried out using blood. The receptors come from a young man with Graves' hyperthyroidism that later progressed to Graves' ophthalmopathy.

In this sample, this clonotype turned up a few times. One junction end disagrees with the germline gene, perhaps due to a read error. The chain employs TRBV6-6 and TRBJ1-4, with D hard to call. Germline values: CDR1 MNHNY, CDR2 SVGAGI (reference sequence). This CDR3 is built from 12 residues. The CDR3: CTSSYEGDKLFF. The CDR3 DNA follows: TGTACCAGCAGTTACGAAGGAGATAAACTGTTTTTT.

This clonotype was picked up a small number of times. The chain is built from TRBV12-3 or TRBV12-4 and TRBJ2-5; no firm D call. The CDR3 is 13 amino acids. V gave up 1 base and J gave up 10 bases, with 13 bases separating them. CDR3 coding DNA: TGTGCCAGCAGTTTAGTTGAAGAAAGGGACCAGTACTTC. The encoded protein is CASSLVEERDQYF.

This clonotype came up many times. The chain recombines TRBV3-1 with TRBJ2-7; D not certain. V lost 0 bases and J lost 3, with 6 bases in between. Germline V gives CDR1 LGHDT, CDR2 YNNKEL (reference sequence). The CDR3 extends over 13 amino acids. CDR3: CASSQDGYYEQYF. CDR3 DNA: TGTGCCAGCAGCCAAGATGGATACTACGAGCAGTACTTC.

The chain carries TRBV20-1 and TRBJ1-2, with D uncertain. V lost 3 bases, J lost 4 bases, and 15 bases lay in between. Germline assignment: CDR1 DFQATT and CDR2 SNEGSKA (reference sequence). There are 14 residues in the CDR3. CDR3 DNA sequence: TGCAGTGCTAGCTTCCTCGTAGGCGCCTATGGCTACACCTTC. Translated: CSASFLVGAYGYTF.

The V call is TRBV5-1, the J call TRBJ2-1, with 13 nucleotides matching TRBD2. CDR3 length: 16 amino acids. Germline CDR1 and CDR2: SGHRS and YFSETQ. Unmatched junction bases numbered 8, after V lost 2 bases and J lost 9 bases. The CDR3 protein is CASSFGLAGEGTEQFF. The CDR3 bases are TGCGCCAGCAGCTTCGGACTAGCGGGGGAGGGTACTGAGCAGTTCTTC.

The J gene is TRBJ2-1, the V gene TRBV3-1; weak D call: TRBD1 (6 bases). Germline CDR1 and CDR2: LGHDT and YNNKEL (reference sequence). V lost 6 bases to trimming and J lost 7 bases, with 19 bases between them. CDR3 size: 15 residues. In DNA form, the CDR3 reads TGTGCCAGCAGACTGATGACGGACAGAATGAATGAGCAGTTCTTC. Residues: CASRLMTDRMNEQFF.

Details on this clonotype: A read error may explain this, as a much larger clone is one base away. The J gene is TRBJ1-2, the V gene TRBV11-3, with D perhaps matching TRBD1 (5 bases). The CDR3 contains 12 residues. Germline V gene data show CDR1 as SGHNT and CDR2 as YENEEA. CDR3: CASSSEGFGDTF. DNA of the CDR3: TGTGCCAGCAGCTCGGAGGGGTTTGGCGACACCTTC.

This clonotype was detected ten times or more. The rearrangement joins TRBV7-9 to TRBJ2-1; D is possibly TRBD2 (7 bases). V gave up 3 bases and J gave up 7 bases, with 16 bases separating them. Germline V gives CDR1 SEHNR, CDR2 FQNEAQ (reference sequence). The CDR3 has 15 residues. The chain's CDR3 is CASSLGGALRNEQFF. The CDR3 DNA sequence: TGTGCCAGCAGCTTGGGGGGGGCATTGAGGAATGAGCAGTTCTTC. Full variable domain (remainder filled in from reference TRBV7-9 and TRBJ2-1): DTGVSQNPRHKITKRGQNVTFRCDPISEHNRLYWYRQTLGQGPEFLTYFQNEAQLEKSRLLSDRFSAERPKGSFSTLEIQRTEQGDSAMYLCASSLGGALRNEQFFGPGTRLTVL.

This clonotype was observed a few times. This chain joins TRBV3-1 and TRBJ1-2; D is ambiguous. Trimming cost V 4 bases and J 8 bases, with 14 bases left between them. The CDR3 extends over 13 amino acids. The germline V gene encodes CDR1 LGHDT and CDR2 YNNKEL (reference sequence). CDR3 DNA: TGTGCCAGCAGCCTCCTGCGCGGAGGCGGCTACACCTTC. Translating gives CASSLLRGGGYTF.